A single sample is the source of the 19 T cell receptor beta chains below, sequenced in a study of T cells in Graves' hyperthyroidism and ophthalmopathy. RNA transcripts were the template for amplifying TCR beta CDR3 regions. A set of HTBI primers served as the primers for a first-round RT-PCR of the TCR CDR3. TCRdb recomputed calls from the multiplex PCR reads with MiXCR, one row per CDR3 protein. The data show hundreds of thousands of distinct CDR3 sequences, approximately 15% seen once. Sequenced input: blood. The receptors here all came from a woman in her thirties with Graves' hyperthyroidism that later progressed to Graves' ophthalmopathy.

This clonotype was seen ten or more times. V gene TRBV20-1 combines with J gene TRBJ2-7; 7 bases are shared with TRBD1. The CDR3 has 12 amino acids. Germline-derived CDR1 and CDR2 are DFQATT and SNEGSKA (reference sequence). V gave up 7 bases and J gave up 2 bases; unmatched junction bases: 5. The CDR3 reads CSVQGVTYEQYF. Here the CDR3 DNA reads TGCAGTGTCCAGGGGGTTACCTACGAGCAGTACTTC.

CDR3 bases: TGTGCCATCAGTGAGAGTCAGAGGAGCCCGGACACCATATATTTT. Amino acid sequence: CAISESQRSPDTIYF. The gene calls are TRBV10-3 and TRBJ1-3; no reliable D call. Per germline, CDR1 ENHRY and CDR2 SYGVKD. CDR3 length: 15 residues. V gave up 2 bases and J gave up 8 bases, with 16 bases separating them.

This sequence joins TRBV6-1 and TRBJ2-7; 7 bases fit TRBD2. The germline CDR1 and CDR2 sequences are MNHNS and SASEGT. V lost 6 bases, J lost 3 bases, and 20 bases stayed unmatched. The CDR3 runs 18 residues. CDR3 amino acids: CASSGGRLSNGPIYEQYF. The CDR3, as DNA: TGTGCCAGCAGCGGCGGGAGATTATCTAACGGACCAATCTACGAGCAGTACTTC.

In its sample, this clonotype was seen many times. This chain uses TRBV6-1 with TRBJ1-5; a possible D gene is TRBD1 (5 bases). The CDR3 spans 13 residues. Germline V gene data show CDR1 as MNHNS and CDR2 as SASEGT. Trimming stripped 7 bases from V and 4 bases from J, with 11 bases between. CDR3 sequence (DNA): TGTGCCAGCAAGGAGACAGCAAATCAGCCCCAGCATTTT. Translated: CASKETANQPQHF.

This clonotype was recorded at least ten times. The rearrangement uses TRBV18 and TRBJ1-4; D is ambiguous. Germline values: CDR1 KGHSH, CDR2 LQKENI. The CDR3 sequence is 13 residues long. V lost 0 bases and J lost 8, with 7 bases in between. CDR3 in DNA: TGTGCCAGCTCACCACCCTACAGAGAAAAACTGTTTTTT. This encodes CASSPPYREKLFF.

This clonotype occurred many times. The chain joins TRBV20-1 to TRBJ2-7; perhaps TRBD2 as D (6 bases). The V gene lost 7 bases and the J gene lost 6 bases, with 16 bases spanning the gap. The germline CDR1 and CDR2 sequences are DFQATT and SNEGSKA (reference sequence). The CDR3 covers 12 residues. CDR3 loop: CSVIGSALEQYF. CDR3 in DNA: TGCAGTGTAATCGGGAGTGCCCTCGAGCAGTACTTC.

This clonotype appeared a few times. The J gene is TRBJ2-1, the V gene TRBV3-1; D gene uncertain. The V end was cut by 2 bases, the J end by 8 bases, with 4 bases between. CDR3 length: 11 amino acids. Germline CDR1 and CDR2: LGHDT and YNNKEL (reference sequence). The CDR3 is CASSQFYEQFF. CDR3 nucleotide sequence: TGTGCCAGCAGCCAATTTTATGAGCAGTTCTTC.

V usage is TRBV28 and J usage is TRBJ1-6, with a possible D match to TRBD1 (5 bases). The CDR3 length is 18 residues. V shed 2 bases and J shed 8 bases, with 22 bases lying between them. Per the germline V gene, CDR1 is MDHEN and CDR2 is SYDVKM. Here the CDR3 DNA reads TGTGCCAGCAGTTTAGGGGCCGGTTACAGGCAGTTCGATTCACCCCTCCACTTT. Translating gives CASSLGAGYRQFDSPLHF.

This clonotype was seen many times. V usage is TRBV2 and J usage is TRBJ2-1, with 11 bases lining up with TRBD2. Germline assignment: CDR1 SNHLY and CDR2 FYNNEI. V lost 7 bases and J lost 9; bases outside the gene matches: 11. The CDR3 consists of 15 residues. DNA of the CDR3: TGTGCCAGCATACTAGCGGGAGAGGGTATGGGTGAGCAGTTCTTC. Translated, it gives CASILAGEGMGEQFF.

Ten or more counts support this clonotype. V gene TRBV5-1 combines with J gene TRBJ1-2; 7 nucleotides match TRBD1. The CDR3 consists of 13 residues. V shed 4 bases, J shed 5 bases, and the junction held 5 bases outside the gene matches. Germline V gene lookup returns CDR1 SGHRS and CDR2 YFSETQ. The CDR3 sequence: CASSRGQPYGYTF. The CDR3 DNA sequence: TGCGCCAGCAGCCGGGGACAGCCTTATGGCTACACCTTC.

This clonotype was seen ten or more times. This chain connects TRBV12-3 or TRBV12-4 to TRBJ1-1, with D uncertain. The CDR3 has 13 residues. Trimming shortened V by 3 bases and J by 3 bases, and 8 bases separated the two germline ends. CDR3 DNA sequence: TGTGCCAGCAGTTTGCAGGAACACACTGAAGCTTTCTTT. It is translated as CASSLQEHTEAFF.

This clonotype was detected many times. The chain has TRBV10-3 and TRBJ2-5, with a possible D match to TRBD1 (6 bases). V was pared by 0 bases and J by 0 bases, with 14 bases between. The CDR3 totals 17 residues. Germline V gives CDR1 ENHRY, CDR2 SYGVKD. The CDR3 region is CAISESMGALDQETQYF. CDR3 coding DNA: TGTGCCATCAGTGAGTCGATGGGGGCGTTGGACCAAGAGACCCAGTACTTC.

Only a few counts were recorded for this clonotype. V and J are TRBV18 and TRBJ2-1; D assignment may be TRBD1 or TRBD2 (5 bases each). With 7 bases removed from V and 9 bases from J, the gap between germline ends came to 16 bases. Germline V CDR1 and CDR2: KGHSH, LQKENI. The CDR3 is 13 residues long. DNA for the CDR3: TGTGCCAGCTTTGGGACCCAGTCAGGTGAGCAGTTCTTC. It encodes CASFGTQSGEQFF.

This clonotype occurred a few times. The chain is built from TRBV9 and TRBJ1-6; the D is unclear. The length of the CDR3 is 14 residues. V was cut by 7 bases and J by 0 bases, with 8 bases left in between. In germline, CDR1 is SGDLS, CDR2 YYNGEE. The CDR3 sequence: CASGLASYNSPLHF. In DNA, the CDR3 is TGTGCCAGCGGGTTGGCCTCCTATAATTCACCCCTCCACTTT.

This clonotype was observed at least ten times. The chain has TRBV10-3 and TRBJ2-3; 7 bases are a match to TRBD1. The CDR3 consists of 15 residues. The germline V gene has CDR1 ENHRY and CDR2 SYGVKD. Trimming at V came to 3 bases and at J to 6 bases, leaving 9 bases not matched to a gene. CDR3 amino acids: CAISEGQASTDTQYF. CDR3 nucleotide sequence: TGTGCCATCAGTGAAGGACAGGCGTCGACTGATACGCAGTATTTT.

This clonotype came up many times. The rearrangement joins TRBV19 to TRBJ2-5; 9 bases are shared with TRBD1. J was trimmed by 4 bases and V by 5 bases; bases with no gene match: 5. CDR3 length equals 14 residues. CDR1 and CDR2 from the germline V gene are LNHDA and SQIVND (reference sequence). The CDR3 region is CASSSTGGPETQYF. The CDR3 DNA reads TGTGCCAGTAGTTCCACAGGGGGCCCAGAGACCCAGTACTTC.

J is TRBJ2-7 and V is TRBV7-8; TRBD1 or TRBD2 may be the D gene (5 bases each). The germline gives CDR1 SGHVS, CDR2 FQNEAQ. With 5 bases removed from V and 4 bases from J, the gap between germline ends came to 15 bases. The CDR3 spans 14 residues. CDR3 amino acids: CASSLFSGTYEQYF. CDR3 coding DNA: TGTGCCAGCAGCCTCTTTTCCGGGACGTACGAGCAGTACTTC. Filled out from reference TRBV7-8 and TRBJ2-7, the complete variable domain reads GAGVSQSPRYKVAKRGQDVALRCDPISGHVSLFWYQQALGQGPEFLTYFQNEAQLDKSGLPSDRFFAERPEGSVSTLKIQRTQQEDSAVYLCASSLFSGTYEQYFGPGTRLTVT.

This clonotype was picked up many times. V is TRBV29-1 and J is TRBJ1-5; 7 bases map to TRBD1. Germline loops: CDR1 SQVTM, CDR2 ANQGSEA. The CDR3 contains 13 residues. Losses at the gene ends were 2 bases for V and 3 bases for J; bases not matched to a gene: 1. CDR3 in DNA: TGCAGCGTTGAAAGGGGGCCCAATCAGCCCCAGCATTTT. The encoded protein is CSVERGPNQPQHF. The full variable domain, its missing parts supplied by reference TRBV29-1 and TRBJ1-5, is SAVISQKPSRDICQRGTSLTIQCQVDSQVTMMFWYRQQPGQSLTLIATANQGSEATYESGFVIDKFPISRPNLTFSTLTVSNMSPEDSSIYLCSVERGPNQPQHFGDGTRLSIL.

This clonotype came up a few times. One end of the junction varies from germline; a read error may be responsible. The chain recombines TRBV7-9 with TRBJ2-1; D is possibly TRBD1 (6 bases). From germline, CDR1 is SEHNR and CDR2 FQNEAQ (reference sequence). The CDR3 consists of 14 residues. The CDR3 DNA reads as TGTGCCAGCAGCTTGGACAGCTCCTACAATGGGCAGTTCTTC. Its protein product is CASSLDSSYNGQFF.